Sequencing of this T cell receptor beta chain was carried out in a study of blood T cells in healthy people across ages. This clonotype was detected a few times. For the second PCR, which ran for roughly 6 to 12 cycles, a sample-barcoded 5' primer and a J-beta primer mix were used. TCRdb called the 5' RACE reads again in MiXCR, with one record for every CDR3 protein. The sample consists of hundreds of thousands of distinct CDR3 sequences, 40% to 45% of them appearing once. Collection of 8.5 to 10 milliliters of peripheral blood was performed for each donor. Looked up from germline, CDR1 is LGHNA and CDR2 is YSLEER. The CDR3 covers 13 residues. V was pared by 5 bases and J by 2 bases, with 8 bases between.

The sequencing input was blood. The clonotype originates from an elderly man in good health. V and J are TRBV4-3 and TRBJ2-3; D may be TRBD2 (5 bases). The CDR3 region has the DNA TGCGCCAGCAGCACTAGTCCCACAGATACGCAGTATTTT. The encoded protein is CASSTSPTDTQYF.